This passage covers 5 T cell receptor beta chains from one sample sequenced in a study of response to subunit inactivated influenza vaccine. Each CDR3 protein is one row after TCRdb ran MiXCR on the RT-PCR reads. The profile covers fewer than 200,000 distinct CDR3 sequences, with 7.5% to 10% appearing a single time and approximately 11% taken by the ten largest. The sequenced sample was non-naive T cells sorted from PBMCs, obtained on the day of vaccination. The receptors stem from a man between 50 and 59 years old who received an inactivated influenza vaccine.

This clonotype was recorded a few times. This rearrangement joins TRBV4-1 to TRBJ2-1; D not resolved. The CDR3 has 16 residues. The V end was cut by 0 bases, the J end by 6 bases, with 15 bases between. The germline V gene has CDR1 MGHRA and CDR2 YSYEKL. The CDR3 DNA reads TGCGCCAGCAGCCAAGAGATCCTGGTCCTCGGCAATGAGCAGTTCTTC. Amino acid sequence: CASSQEILVLGNEQFF.

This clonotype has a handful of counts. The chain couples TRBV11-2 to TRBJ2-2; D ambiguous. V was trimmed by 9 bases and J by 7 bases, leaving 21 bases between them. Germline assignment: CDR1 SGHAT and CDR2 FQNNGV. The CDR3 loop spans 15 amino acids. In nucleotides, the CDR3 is TGTGCCAGTCCCTACGGTCTATCTCTGGACGGGGAGCTGTTTTTT. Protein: CASPYGLSLDGELFF.

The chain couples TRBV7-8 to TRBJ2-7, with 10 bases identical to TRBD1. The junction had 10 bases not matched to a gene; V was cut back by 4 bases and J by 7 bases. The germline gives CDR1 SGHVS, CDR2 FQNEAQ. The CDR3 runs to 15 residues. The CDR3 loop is CASSSSGTGAREQYF. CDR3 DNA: TGTGCCAGCAGCTCCTCCGGGACAGGGGCGCGAGAGCAGTACTTC.

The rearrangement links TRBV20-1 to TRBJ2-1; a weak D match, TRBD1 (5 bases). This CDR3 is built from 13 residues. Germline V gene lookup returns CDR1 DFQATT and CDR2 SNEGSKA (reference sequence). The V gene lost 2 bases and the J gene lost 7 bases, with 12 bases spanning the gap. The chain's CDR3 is CSARQGGENEQFF. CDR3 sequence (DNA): TGCAGTGCTAGACAGGGTGGGGAAAATGAGCAGTTCTTC.

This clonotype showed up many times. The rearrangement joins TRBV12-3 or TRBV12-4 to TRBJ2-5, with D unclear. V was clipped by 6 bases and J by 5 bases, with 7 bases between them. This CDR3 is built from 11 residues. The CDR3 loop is CASSLRETQYF. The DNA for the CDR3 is TGTGCCAGCAGCTTGAGGGAGACCCAGTACTTC.